The source of this TCR beta chain is a study of control samples from healthy donors and cancer patients. The V end was cut by 5 bases, the J end by 2 bases, with 13 bases between. CDR1 and CDR2 from the germline V gene are MNHEY and SMNVEV (reference sequence). This CDR3 is 15 amino acids long. Only in-frame clones appear in the TCRdb table, and some are missing; sequencing was by immunoSEQ multiplex PCR. Of around 130,000 clones listed, about 93% were seen once; the top ten hold over 1.5%. Sequencing input: PBMCs. This TCR was sampled from a man in his fifties or sixties with head and neck cancer. The chain joins TRBV27 to TRBJ1-3, with a possible D match to TRBD1 (5 bases). The CDR3 spells CASSLQGVAGNTIYF. The DNA for the CDR3 is TGTGCCAGCAGTCTTCAGGGTGTCGCTGGAAACACCATATATTTT.